The sequence of this TCR beta chain was determined in a study of naive and memory T cell subsets. Both TRBC1 and TRBC2 were covered by a beta constant-region primer of two equimolar oligonucleotides. Ligated cDNA was amplified by four rounds of PCR with nested alpha and beta constant-region primers and SP2. One entry per CDR3 protein results from TCRdb running MiXCR on the UMI-ligation and nested PCR reads. The table records under 150,000 distinct CDR3 sequences, 15% to 25% of them present only once. Concerning this clonotype itself: The antigen remains undetermined.

Alpha and beta libraries were amplified separately from the second PCR onward. Germline CDR1 is SNHLY and CDR2 is FYNNEI. J was trimmed by 4 bases and V by 2 bases; bases with no gene match: 7. The CDR3 sequence is 17 residues long. Whole-study findings and limits: Naive and memory repertoire findings lacked a ground truth for validation. Clonotypes here are unpaired alpha or beta chain sequences. A few larger clonotypes appeared in naive repertoires, especially CD8, possibly memory cells re-expressing CD45RA.

This clonotype was sampled from a human donor in good health. The chain carries TRBV2 and TRBJ2-1; 11 bases align to TRBD1. The source material was naive CD8+ T cells from blood. The CDR3 here is CASSELMDRGPYNEQFF. CDR3 coding DNA: TGTGCCAGCAGTGAATTAATGGACAGGGGGCCATACAATGAGCAGTTCTTC.